A single sample gave rise to the 26 T cell receptor beta chains below, sequenced in a study of T cell responses to AZD1222 COVID-19 vaccine (dated by TCRdb to about 2021). The sample's time point label, in plain terms: about 28 days (+/-7) after the second vaccine dose. Library preparation employed the immunoSEQ multiplex PCR assay. TCRdb retrieved this table from immuneACCESS and kept in-frame rearrangements only. Not all clones are present; in checked studies, unresolved V genes account for under half, and no reason is known for the remainder. Present in this sample are over 110,000 clones, roughly nine tenths of which were seen just once. The top ten clones comprise less than 9.5% of the sample. Sequencing used peripheral blood, obtained 28 days after the second AZD1222 dose. Receptor source: an adult who received the AZD1222 COVID-19 vaccine.

The genes are TRBV4-1 and TRBJ2-5; 7 bases are shared with TRBD2. With 1 base clipped from V and 5 bases from J, the junction kept 7 bases outside the gene matches. The germline V gene has CDR1 MGHRA and CDR2 YSYEKL. The CDR3 loop spans 15 amino acids. CDR3 in amino acids: CASSQGGGAGETQYF. The CDR3 nucleotides are TGCGCCAGCAGCCAAGGGGGAGGGGCCGGTGAGACCCAGTACTTC.

The count of this clone is one. For the CDR3, the DNA is TGTGCCAGCAGCTTCATAGATACGCAGTATTTT. Its protein product is CASSFIDTQYF. The chain uses TRBV7-2 and TRBJ2-3; D remains unclear. Germline values: CDR1 SGHTA, CDR2 FQGNSA. Trimming shortened V by 3 bases and J by 5 bases, and 3 bases separated the two germline ends. The CDR3 contains 11 residues.

V usage is TRBV6-5 and J usage is TRBJ2-3, with D tentatively TRBD1 or TRBD2 (5 bases each). Looked up from germline, CDR1 is MNHEY and CDR2 is SVGAGI. The CDR3 is 15 amino acids. Deletions cut 7 bases from V and 5 bases from J, with 19 bases between. The CDR3 loop is CASNQGLGVKDTQYF. In DNA, the CDR3 is TGTGCCAGCAACCAGGGCCTCGGGGTGAAAGATACGCAGTATTTT.

The chain couples TRBV27 to TRBJ2-1; 12 bases match TRBD2. The V gene's germline CDR1 is MNHEY and CDR2 SMNVEV (reference sequence). The CDR3 sequence is 15 residues long. The V gene end was trimmed by 7 bases and the J gene end by 7 bases; junction bases not matched to a gene: 8. The CDR3 spells CASTLVGLAGNEQFF. Written as DNA, the CDR3 is TGTGCCAGCACCCTCGTCGGACTAGCGGGAAATGAGCAGTTCTTC.

The rearrangement links TRBV12-3 or TRBV12-4 to TRBJ1-5; no reliable D call. V lost 4 bases and J lost 6, with 7 bases in between. This CDR3 comprises 12 residues. CDR3 in amino acids: CASSSHLQPQHF. The CDR3 DNA reads as TGTGCCAGCAGTTCCCACCTTCAGCCCCAGCATTTT.

The chain couples TRBV27 to TRBJ1-4; D is uncertain. Germline V gene data show CDR1 as MNHEY and CDR2 as SMNVEV (reference sequence). This CDR3 is built from 12 residues. The germline V and J ends were trimmed by 6 bases and 5 bases, with 7 bases remaining between them. The DNA for the CDR3 is TGTGCCAGCAGAGAGCAAAATGAAAAACTGTTTTTT. This sequence encodes CASREQNEKLFF.

The chain uses TRBV7-6 and TRBJ2-5; 11 positions match TRBD2. V trimming: 5 bases; J trimming: 5 bases; junction bases outside the gene matches: 19. CDR1 and CDR2 from the germline V gene are SGHVS and FNYEAQ. The CDR3 sequence is 19 residues long. For the CDR3, the DNA is TGTGCCAGCAGCCGTCGACGGGCCACGCTAGCGGGAGGTGGGGAGACCCAGTACTTC. This encodes CASSRRRATLAGGGETQYF.

This chain uses TRBV28 with TRBJ2-6; D is perhaps TRBD1 (6 bases). The V end lost 3 bases, the J end lost 2 bases, and 11 bases lay between the germline ends. CDR3 length equals 16 residues. CDR1 MDHEN and CDR2 SYDVKM come from the germline V gene. The CDR3 region is CASSFTGIAGANVLTF. CDR3 sequence (DNA): TGTGCCAGCAGTTTTACAGGGATAGCTGGGGCCAACGTCCTGACTTTC.

This chain links TRBV7-9 with TRBJ1-2; no clear D gene. CDR1 is SEHNR and CDR2 is FQNEAQ in the germline V gene (reference sequence). This CDR3 spans 15 amino acids. V lost 5 bases to trimming and J lost 4 bases, with 17 bases between them. CDR3 nucleotide sequence: TGTGCCAGCAGCCCAGCAGGAGTCTTAGGCTATGGCTACACCTTC. Its translation is CASSPAGVLGYGYTF.

This clone has just one count. J is TRBJ2-3 and V is TRBV5-4; perhaps TRBD2 as D (6 bases). Trimming took off 0 bases at V and 5 bases at J, with 13 bases between the two ends. This CDR3 is built from 15 residues. In germline, CDR1 is SGHNT, CDR2 YYREEE (reference sequence). The CDR3 loop is CASSLGYGGIDTQYF. The CDR3 nucleotides read TGTGCCAGCAGCTTGGGTTACGGAGGGATAGATACGCAGTATTTT.

J is TRBJ2-2 and V is TRBV27; unclear D gene. CDR1 MNHEY and CDR2 SMNVEV come from the germline V gene (reference sequence). V shed 6 bases and J shed 10 bases, with 18 bases lying between them. The CDR3 is 14 residues long. CDR3 in amino acids: CASSTGSWAAELFF. DNA of the CDR3: TGTGCCAGCAGCACCGGGTCCTGGGCGGCGGAGCTGTTTTTT.

The chain couples TRBV7-9 to TRBJ1-5; 8 nucleotides agree with TRBD1. This CDR3 has 15 amino acids. Germline V gene sequence: CDR1 SEHNR, CDR2 FQNEAQ (reference sequence). Trimming removed 6 bases from V and 2 bases from J; junction bases left unmatched: 6. The chain's CDR3 is CASSQGAGGNQPQHF. CDR3 nucleotide sequence: TGTGCCAGCAGTCAGGGGGCAGGCGGCAATCAGCCCCAGCATTTT.

The V call is TRBV24-1, the J call TRBJ1-1, with no clear D. The CDR3 totals 12 residues. The germline CDR1 and CDR2 sequences are KGHDR and SFDVKD. Trimming removed 3 bases at V and 5 bases at J, with 6 bases between. CDR3 in amino acids: CATSDKRTEAFF. CDR3 coding DNA: TGTGCCACCAGTGATAAGAGGACTGAAGCTTTCTTT.

The sample holds a few counts of this clone. J is TRBJ2-3 and V is TRBV6-1, with 7 bases matching TRBD2. The junction had 4 bases not matched to a gene; V was cut back by 2 bases and J by 2 bases. The CDR3 contains 15 residues. CDR1 MNHNS and CDR2 SASEGT come from the germline V gene. CDR3 sequence: CASSESSGSTDTQYF. The CDR3 DNA reads TGTGCCAGCAGTGAATCTAGCGGCTCCACAGATACGCAGTATTTT.

This chain links TRBV7-2 with TRBJ1-6; D not resolved. V lost 7 bases to trimming and J lost 6 bases, with 10 bases between them. This CDR3 region has 13 residues. Germline CDR1 reads SGHTA; CDR2 reads FQGNSA. CDR3 DNA sequence: TGTGCCAGCACCGCCGCGGGTAATTCACCCCTCCACTTT. Translated, it gives CASTAAGNSPLHF.

The chain joins TRBV27 to TRBJ2-7; D tentatively fits TRBD1 or TRBD2 (6 bases each). Deletions cut 2 bases from V and 3 bases from J, with 14 bases between. Germline assignment: CDR1 MNHEY and CDR2 SMNVEV (reference sequence). This CDR3 contains 15 residues. The CDR3 DNA reads as TGTGCCAGCAGTTTAAAGGGGGGCTCTCTCTACGAGCAGTACGTC. It translates to CASSLKGGSLYEQYV.

The chain uses TRBV7-8 and TRBJ2-7; maybe TRBD2 (5 bases). Germline CDR1 and CDR2: SGHVS and FQNEAQ. Trimming stripped 3 bases from V and 0 bases from J, with 12 bases between. The length of the CDR3 is 15 residues. The CDR3 nucleotides are TGTGCCAGCAGCTTGGACTCCATGAGCTCCTACGAGCAGTACTTC. Its translation is CASSLDSMSSYEQYF.

The genes are TRBV7-2 and TRBJ2-5, with D tentatively TRBD2 (6 bases). Between the trimmed V and J ends, which lost 6 bases and 1 base, there was a span of 9 bases. The CDR3 contains 13 residues. The germline V gene has CDR1 SGHTA and CDR2 FQGNSA. The CDR3 here is CASSRTTQETQYF. The DNA for the CDR3 is TGTGCCAGCAGTCGGACTACCCAAGAGACCCAGTACTTC. Together with reference TRBV7-2 and TRBJ2-5, the CDR3 gives the full variable domain: GAGVSQSPSNKVTEKGKDVELRCDPISGHTALYWYRQSLGQGLEFLIYFQGNSAPDKSGLPSDRFSAERTGGSVSTLTIQRTQQEDSAVYLCASSRTTQETQYFGPGTRLLVL.

CDR3 amino acids: CATSDSGTGINEQFF. DNA of the CDR3: TGTGCCACCAGTGATTCCGGGACAGGCATAAATGAGCAGTTCTTC. This rearrangement joins TRBV24-1 to TRBJ2-1, with 8 bases matching TRBD1. Germline assignment: CDR1 KGHDR and CDR2 SFDVKD. The CDR3 consists of 15 residues. After removal of 2 bases from V and 7 bases from J, the junction contained 6 bases not matched to a gene.

V is TRBV5-1 and J is TRBJ1-2, with D uncertain. CDR3 length: 14 amino acids. Deletions cut 0 bases from V and 8 bases from J, with 14 bases between. The germline gives CDR1 SGHRS, CDR2 YFSETQ. CDR3 sequence (DNA): TGCGCCAGCAGCTTGGCCCCGGGGTTGGAGGGCTACACCTTC. It is translated as CASSLAPGLEGYTF.

The chain has TRBV25-1 and TRBJ1-6; D is undetermined. The CDR3 runs 15 residues. From germline, CDR1 is MGHDK and CDR2 SYGVNS. V was shortened by 1 base and J by 14 bases, with 18 bases between the two germline ends. DNA for the CDR3: TGTGCCAGCAGTGAATCAGTCAGACTGGGGTTCGCCCTCCACTTT. Its translation: CASSESVRLGFALHF.

The chain uses TRBV19 and TRBJ2-2, with 11 bases that match TRBD2. This CDR3 comprises 15 residues. Germline V lookup: CDR1 LNHDA, CDR2 SQIVND (reference sequence). The V and J ends lost 7 bases and 7 bases, in that order; junction bases with no gene match: 8. CDR3 sequence: CASTPLAGAVGELFF. In DNA, the CDR3 is TGTGCCAGTACCCCACTAGCGGGAGCGGTCGGGGAGCTGTTTTTT.

This chain links TRBV29-1 with TRBJ1-1, with a tentative D call TRBD1 (5 bases). The germline V and J ends were trimmed by 4 bases and 6 bases, with 18 bases remaining between them. This CDR3 spans 14 amino acids. Germline lookup yields CDR1 SQVTM and CDR2 ANQGSEA. CDR3 protein: CSVGVLARASEAFF. CDR3 DNA sequence: TGCAGCGTTGGAGTCCTGGCCAGGGCTTCTGAAGCTTTCTTT.

J is TRBJ1-5 and V is TRBV4-1; D is ambiguous. Germline V gene data show CDR1 as MGHRA and CDR2 as YSYEKL. Trimming pared 4 bases from V and 4 bases from J, leaving 8 bases between. This CDR3 spans 13 amino acids. Here the CDR3 DNA reads TGCGCCAGCAGCCTAACCCAGAATCAGCCCCAGCATTTT. This gives the protein CASSLTQNQPQHF.

This clone has only one observation. This sequence joins TRBV2 and TRBJ1-5, with a tentative D call TRBD1 (5 bases). From germline, CDR1 is SNHLY and CDR2 FYNNEI. V dropped 6 bases and J dropped 7 bases, with 19 bases sitting between them. There are 15 residues in the CDR3. The CDR3 loop is CASRSEGALRQPQHF. In DNA, the CDR3 is TGTGCCAGCAGGAGCGAAGGGGCATTAAGACAGCCCCAGCATTTT.

The chain employs TRBV19 and TRBJ2-1, with 8 nucleotides matching TRBD2. V gave up 0 bases and J gave up 7 bases; unmatched junction bases: 11. The CDR3 sequence is 17 residues long. Germline CDR1 reads LNHDA; CDR2 reads SQIVND (reference sequence). The DNA of the CDR3 is TGTGCCAGTAGTATAGATCCTCAGCGGGAGTTTCGGAATGAGCAGTTCTTC. As protein: CASSIDPQREFRNEQFF.